This entry lists 24 T cell receptor beta chains sequenced from one sample in a study of blood T cell repertoires in COVID-19. Clones were read by immunoSEQ multiplex PCR, and TCRdb kept only the in-frame ones, dropping some. The sample records about 210,000 clones, approximately 82% being singletons. Specimen: peripheral blood. These receptors all come from a middle-aged man with active or convalescent COVID-19.

The chain recombines TRBV24-1 with TRBJ2-1, with 7 bases that match TRBD1. Germline lookup yields CDR1 KGHDR and CDR2 SFDVKD. The CDR3 consists of 13 residues. Unmatched junction bases numbered 5, after V lost 3 bases and J lost 10 bases. The CDR3 region is CATSDPQGYEQFF. CDR3 in DNA: TGTGCCACCAGTGATCCACAGGGGTACGAGCAGTTCTTC.

This clone was seen only once. At the DNA level, this CDR3 is encoded by other sequences in the same sample as well. This chain joins TRBV3-1 (or the pseudogene TRBV3-2) and TRBJ2-1, with 10 bases aligning to TRBD2. CDR3 length: 19 residues. The junction had 13 bases not matched to a gene; V was cut back by 1 base and J by 4 bases. Germline loops: CDR1 LGHDT, CDR2 YNNKEL (reference sequence). The CDR3 DNA is TGTGCCAGCAGCCAAGTAGGGGGAGCGGGAGGGAGCTCTTACAATGAGCAGTTCTTC. As protein: CASSQVGGAGGSSYNEQFF.

CDR3 sequence: CASSYGEVNPYEQYF. CDR3 DNA sequence: TGTGCCAGCAGTTACGGCGAGGTGAACCCCTACGAGCAGTACTTC. The rearrangement joins TRBV6-5 to TRBJ2-7; D unclear. Trimming cost V 2 bases and J 2 bases, with 13 bases left between them. This CDR3 comprises 15 residues. Per germline, CDR1 MNHEY and CDR2 SVGAGI.

J is TRBJ1-1 and V is TRBV30; 9 nucleotides agree with TRBD1. This CDR3 is 13 amino acids long. V trimming: 5 bases; J trimming: 5 bases; junction bases outside the gene matches: 6. Per the germline V gene, CDR1 is GTSNPN and CDR2 is SVGIG (reference sequence). The CDR3 here is CAWGGTGITEAFF. CDR3 nucleotide sequence: TGTGCCTGGGGGGGGACAGGGATAACTGAAGCTTTCTTT. The whole variable domain, remainder taken from reference TRBV30 and TRBJ1-1, is SQTIHQWPATLVQPVGSPLSLECTVEGTSNPNLYWYRQAAGRGLQLLFYSVGIGQISSEVPQNLSASRPQDRQFILSSKKLLLSDSGFYLCAWGGTGITEAFFGQGTRLTVV.

This chain joins TRBV29-1 and TRBJ1-1, with TRBD1 matching 7 bases. The CDR3 has 13 amino acids. V gave up 6 bases and J gave up 4 bases; unmatched junction bases: 8. The V gene's germline CDR1 is SQVTM and CDR2 ANQGSEA. In DNA form, the CDR3 reads TGCAGCGTACGACAGGGCGTGTCCACTGAAGCTTTCTTT. Its translation: CSVRQGVSTEAFF.

The rearrangement uses TRBV5-5 and TRBJ1-2; D is possibly TRBD1 (6 bases). Germline loops: CDR1 SGHKS, CDR2 YYEKEE (reference sequence). Trimming took 4 bases from V and 0 from J, leaving 22 bases between them. This CDR3 contains 18 residues. CDR3 nucleotides: TGTGCCAGCAGCCTGATGACAGGAGACTTACCAACTAACTATGGCTACACCTTC. It yields the protein CASSLMTGDLPTNYGYTF.

This CDR3 is CAWSGGENRRTGELFF. Here the CDR3 DNA reads TGTGCCTGGAGTGGGGGCGAGAACCGTCGGACCGGGGAGCTGTTTTTT. The V call is TRBV30, the J call TRBJ2-2; a weak D match, TRBD1 (5 bases). Per the germline V gene, CDR1 is GTSNPN and CDR2 is SVGIG (reference sequence). The CDR3 totals 16 residues. The ends were cut back, 1 base at V and 5 bases at J, with 17 bases in the middle.

This CDR3 is CASSSSGMSADTQYF. The CDR3 coding sequence is TGTGCCAGCAGCTCTAGCGGGATGAGTGCAGATACGCAGTATTTT. The V call is TRBV7-9, the J call TRBJ2-3; TRBD2 matches at 9 bases. The CDR3 sequence is 15 residues long. CDR1 is SEHNR and CDR2 is FQNEAQ in the germline V gene (reference sequence). The J segment lost 4 bases and the V segment lost 4 bases, leaving 6 bases of the junction unmatched.

The DNA for the CDR3 is TGTGCCAGCAGGGGCGGGGCCATAGATACGCAGTATTTT. This gives the protein CASRGGAIDTQYF. The rearrangement joins TRBV27 to TRBJ2-3; D perhaps matches TRBD2 (6 bases). Per the germline V gene, CDR1 is MNHEY and CDR2 is SMNVEV (reference sequence). V lost 6 bases and J lost 5, with 12 bases in between. There are 13 residues in the CDR3.

The chain carries TRBV7-2 and TRBJ2-7; 8 bases are shared with TRBD2. CDR3 length: 15 amino acids. In germline, CDR1 is SGHTA, CDR2 FQGNSA. V lost 5 bases to trimming and J lost 6 bases; unmatched junction nucleotides: 12. CDR3 sequence: CASSAGPAGAGEQYF. The CDR3 DNA is TGTGCCAGCAGCGCCGGACCAGCGGGAGCTGGCGAGCAGTACTTC.

This clone has only one observation. The genes are TRBV2 and TRBJ2-5; D not certain. This CDR3 has 12 residues. CDR1 is SNHLY, CDR2 FYNNEI, per germline. V was shortened by 2 bases and J by 5 bases, with 6 bases between the two germline ends. CDR3 nucleotide sequence: TGTGCCAGCAGTGAACTAGTGGAGACCCAGTACTTC. Translated: CASSELVETQYF.

The rearrangement uses TRBV30 and TRBJ2-1, with D perhaps matching TRBD2 (6 bases). CDR1 and CDR2 (germline): GTSNPN, SVGIG (reference sequence). The CDR3 sequence is 13 residues long. Trimming removed 3 bases at V and 7 bases at J, with 13 bases between. The CDR3 region is CAWSWRGENEQFF. CDR3 DNA sequence: TGTGCCTGGAGCTGGAGGGGAGAGAATGAGCAGTTCTTC. The whole variable domain, filled in from reference TRBV30 and TRBJ2-1, reads SQTIHQWPATLVQPVGSPLSLECTVEGTSNPNLYWYRQAAGRGLQLLFYSVGIGQISSEVPQNLSASRPQDRQFILSSKKLLLSDSGFYLCAWSWRGENEQFFGPGTRLTVL.

The V call is TRBV7-8, the J call TRBJ2-1; 8 nucleotides match TRBD2. J was trimmed by 9 bases and V by 9 bases; bases with no gene match: 10. Germline V lookup: CDR1 SGHVS, CDR2 FQNEAQ. CDR3 length: 13 residues. CDR3 loop: CASSVSAGAEQFF. The CDR3 bases are TGTGCCAGTAGCGTCTCAGCGGGAGCTGAGCAGTTCTTC. Based on the CDR3 plus reference TRBV7-8 and TRBJ2-1, the full variable domain is GAGVSQSPRYKVAKRGQDVALRCDPISGHVSLFWYQQALGQGPEFLTYFQNEAQLDKSGLPSDRFFAERPEGSVSTLKIQRTQQEDSAVYLCASSVSAGAEQFFGPGTRLTVL.

The chain links TRBV13 to TRBJ1-2, with D unclear. This CDR3 is 17 amino acids long. Germline values: CDR1 PRHDT, CDR2 FYEKMQ (reference sequence). The V and J ends lost 0 bases and 4 bases respectively, with 18 bases between them. The CDR3 DNA is TGTGCCAGCAGCTTAGGCCTCGGTGATGTGTCCCTCTATGGCTACACCTTC. It encodes CASSLGLGDVSLYGYTF.

J is TRBJ2-1 and V is TRBV2; TRBD2 agrees at 10 bases. CDR1 is SNHLY, CDR2 FYNNEI, per germline. The CDR3 has 13 amino acids. V dropped 6 bases and J dropped 11; count of bases not matched to a gene: 7. For the CDR3, the DNA is TGTGCCAGCAGACCCGGACTAGCGGTACAGCAGTTCTTC. Residues: CASRPGLAVQQFF.

J is TRBJ2-1 and V is TRBV11-3; 7 bases map to TRBD2. The CDR3 spans 15 residues. Trimming removed 5 bases from V and 0 bases from J; junction bases left unmatched: 4. CDR1 is SGHNT and CDR2 is YENEEA in the germline V gene. CDR3 nucleotides: TGTGCCAGCAGCGCAGCGGGGAGCTCCTACAATGAGCAGTTCTTC. The encoded protein is CASSAAGSSYNEQFF.

In this sample, this clone turned up once. The genes are TRBV6-1 and TRBJ2-4; the D gene is possibly TRBD1 (6 bases). This CDR3 has 15 residues. Trimming stripped 1 base from V and 8 bases from J, with 15 bases between. The V gene's germline CDR1 is MNHNS and CDR2 SASEGT. In DNA form, the CDR3 reads TGTGCCAGCAGTGAAGTGGGGGCGGCCGCGGACATTCAGTACTTC. Its protein is CASSEVGAAADIQYF.

This clone was seen once. V usage is TRBV9 and J usage is TRBJ1-2; perhaps TRBD1 as D (6 bases). Germline V gives CDR1 SGDLS, CDR2 YYNGEE. The CDR3 totals 15 residues. V was pared by 0 bases and J by 4 bases, with 13 bases between. The CDR3 nucleotides read TGTGCCAGCAGCGTAGATAAAGGGGGGGGCTATGGCTACACCTTC. It encodes CASSVDKGGGYGYTF.

The chain employs TRBV16 and TRBJ1-2; TRBD1 might be the D (6 bases). Germline lookup yields CDR1 KGHSY and CDR2 FQNENV. The CDR3 runs 15 residues. V gave up 2 bases and J gave up 4 bases, with 14 bases separating them. In DNA form, the CDR3 reads TGTGCCAGCAGCCAAGGAAAAGGACAGCCCTATGGCTACACCTTC. Its translation: CASSQGKGQPYGYTF.

J is TRBJ2-7 and V is TRBV9; 10 nucleotides align to TRBD1. The CDR3 extends over 14 amino acids. V shed 10 bases, J shed 4 bases, and the junction held 11 bases outside the gene matches. Per germline, CDR1 SGDLS and CDR2 YYNGEE. CDR3: CASQRGQGMYEQYF. DNA for the CDR3: TGTGCCTCGCAAAGGGGACAGGGGATGTACGAGCAGTACTTC. Filled out from reference TRBV9 and TRBJ2-7, the complete variable domain reads DSGVTQTPKHLITATGQRVTLRCSPRSGDLSVYWYQQSLDQGLQFLIQYYNGEERAKGNILERFSAQQFPDLHSELNLSSLELGDSALYFCASQRGQGMYEQYFGPGTRLTVT.

The J gene is TRBJ1-2, the V gene TRBV4-1; the match to TRBD1 covers 9 bases. The germline V gene has CDR1 MGHRA and CDR2 YSYEKL. Germline trimming cut 4 bases from V and 4 bases from J; bases unmatched to any gene: 7. The CDR3 totals 15 residues. CDR3 DNA: TGCGCCAGCAGCCCTCCGGACAGGGGACTCTATGGCTACACCTTC. Residues: CASSPPDRGLYGYTF.

V is TRBV29-1 and J is TRBJ2-3; D is unresolved. Germline CDR1 and CDR2: SQVTM and ANQGSEA. This CDR3 region has 12 residues. Trimming took 1 base from V and 8 from J, leaving 10 bases between them. CDR3 coding DNA: TGCAGCGTTGAAGCCCTTGCTAGTACGCAGTATTTT. It encodes CSVEALASTQYF.

This chain joins TRBV5-1 and TRBJ1-3, with D perhaps matching TRBD1 (6 bases). The CDR3 is 15 residues long. The V end was cut by 3 bases, the J end by 4 bases, with 14 bases between. From germline, CDR1 is SGHRS and CDR2 YFSETQ. The CDR3, as DNA: TGCGCCAGCAGCTGGGAGGGGACAAGAGGAAACACCATATATTTT. Its translation is CASSWEGTRGNTIYF.

J is TRBJ2-1 and V is TRBV4-3, with a possible D match to TRBD2 (5 bases). V lost 1 base, J lost 2 bases, and 9 bases lay in between. Per germline, CDR1 LGHNA and CDR2 YSLEER. CDR3 length: 15 residues. The CDR3 reads CASSQVSGPYNEQFF. CDR3 nucleotides: TGCGCCAGCAGCCAAGTGAGCGGACCCTACAATGAGCAGTTCTTC.